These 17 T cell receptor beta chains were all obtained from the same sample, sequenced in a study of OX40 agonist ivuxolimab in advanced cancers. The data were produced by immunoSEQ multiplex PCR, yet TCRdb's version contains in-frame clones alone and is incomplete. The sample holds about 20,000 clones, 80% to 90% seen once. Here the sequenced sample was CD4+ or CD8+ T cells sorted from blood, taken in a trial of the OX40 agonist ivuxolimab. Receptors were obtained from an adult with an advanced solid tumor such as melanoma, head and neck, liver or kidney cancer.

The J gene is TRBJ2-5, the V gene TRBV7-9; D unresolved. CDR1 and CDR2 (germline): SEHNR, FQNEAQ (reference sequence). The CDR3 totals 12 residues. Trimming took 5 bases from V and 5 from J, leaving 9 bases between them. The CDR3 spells CASSSLGETQYF. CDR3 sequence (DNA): TGTGCCAGCAGCAGCTTAGGCGAGACCCAGTACTTC.

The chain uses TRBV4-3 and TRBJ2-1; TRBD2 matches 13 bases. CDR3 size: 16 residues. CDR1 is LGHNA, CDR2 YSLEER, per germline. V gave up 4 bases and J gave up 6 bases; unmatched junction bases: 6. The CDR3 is CASSPRLAGGLNEQFF. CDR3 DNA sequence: TGCGCCAGCAGCCCTCGACTAGCGGGGGGACTCAATGAGCAGTTCTTC.

CDR3 residues: CAGTSGEETQYF. CDR3 coding DNA: TGTGCCGGGACTAGCGGGGAAGAGACCCAGTACTTC. The gene calls are TRBV2 and TRBJ2-5, with TRBD2 matching 13 bases. The CDR3 runs to 12 residues. Germline lookup yields CDR1 SNHLY and CDR2 FYNNEI. V lost 11 bases and J lost 3; bases outside the gene matches: 0.

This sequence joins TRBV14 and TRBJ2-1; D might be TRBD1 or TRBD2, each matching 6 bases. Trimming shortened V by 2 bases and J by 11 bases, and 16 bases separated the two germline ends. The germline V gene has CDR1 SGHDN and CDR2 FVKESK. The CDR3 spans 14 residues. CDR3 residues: CASSQTGTRVKQFF. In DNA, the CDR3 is TGTGCCAGCAGCCAAACAGGGACTCGGGTAAAGCAGTTCTTC.

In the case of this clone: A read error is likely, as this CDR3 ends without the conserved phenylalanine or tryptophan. The CDR3 here is CASSLGGGDTEAFL. The DNA of the CDR3 is TGTGCCAGCAGCTTAGGAGGGGGCGACACTGAAGCTTTCTTG. V is TRBV13 and J is TRBJ1-1; 7 bases map to TRBD1. This CDR3 is 14 amino acids long. J gave up 3 bases and V 0 bases, and 1 base lay outside the gene matches. Germline loops: CDR1 PRHDT, CDR2 FYEKMQ (reference sequence).

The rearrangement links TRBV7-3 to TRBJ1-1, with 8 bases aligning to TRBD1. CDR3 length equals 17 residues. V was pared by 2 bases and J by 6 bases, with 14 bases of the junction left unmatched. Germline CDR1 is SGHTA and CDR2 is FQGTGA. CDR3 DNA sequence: TGTGCCAGCAGCTTATCCGGACAGGGAATGGCCCCCCCTGAAGCTTTCTTT. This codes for CASSLSGQGMAPPEAFF. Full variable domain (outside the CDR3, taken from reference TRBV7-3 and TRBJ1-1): GAGVSQTPSNKVTEKGKYVELRCDPISGHTALYWYRQSLGQGPEFLIYFQGTGAADDSGLPNDRFFAVRPEGSVSTLKIQRTERGDSAVYLCASSLSGQGMAPPEAFFGQGTRLTVV.

CDR3 protein: CASSLAVRANVLTF. CDR3 in DNA: TGTGCCAGCAGCTTAGCAGTACGGGCCAACGTCCTGACTTTC. The V call is TRBV7-8, the J call TRBJ2-6, with D hard to call. Looked up from germline, CDR1 is SGHVS and CDR2 is FQNEAQ. CDR3 length: 14 amino acids. The ends were cut back, 0 bases at V and 5 bases at J, with 5 bases in the middle.

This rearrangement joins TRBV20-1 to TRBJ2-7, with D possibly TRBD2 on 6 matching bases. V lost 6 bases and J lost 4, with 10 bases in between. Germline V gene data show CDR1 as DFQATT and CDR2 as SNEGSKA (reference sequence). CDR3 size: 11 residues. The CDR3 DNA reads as TGCAGTGCCCCGGAGGGGTACGAGCAGTACTTC. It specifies CSAPEGYEQYF.

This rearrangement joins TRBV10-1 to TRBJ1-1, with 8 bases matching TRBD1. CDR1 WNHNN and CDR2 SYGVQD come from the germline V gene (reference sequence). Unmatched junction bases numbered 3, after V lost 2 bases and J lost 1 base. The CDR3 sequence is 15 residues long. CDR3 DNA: TGCGCCAGCAGTGAGACCGGGACAGGGAACACTGAAGCTTTCTTT. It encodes CASSETGTGNTEAFF.

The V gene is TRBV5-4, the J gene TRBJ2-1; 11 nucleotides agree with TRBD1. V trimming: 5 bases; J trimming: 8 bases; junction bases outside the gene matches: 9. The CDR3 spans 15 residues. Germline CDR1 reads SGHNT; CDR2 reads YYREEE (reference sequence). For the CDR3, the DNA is TGTGCCAGCAGGTCCGGGACAGGGGGTTACGATGAGCAGTTCTTC. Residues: CASRSGTGGYDEQFF. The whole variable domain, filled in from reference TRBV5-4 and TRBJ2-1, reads ETGVTQSPTHLIKTRGQQVTLRCSSQSGHNTVSWYQQALGQGPQFIFQYYREEENGRGNFPPRFSGLQFPNYSSELNVNALELDDSALYLCASRSGTGGYDEQFFGPGTRLTVL.

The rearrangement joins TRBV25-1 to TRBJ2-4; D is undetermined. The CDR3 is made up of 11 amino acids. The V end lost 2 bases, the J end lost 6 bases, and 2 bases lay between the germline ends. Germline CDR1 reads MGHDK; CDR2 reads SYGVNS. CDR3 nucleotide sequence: TGTGCCAGCAGTGAAGTAAACATTCAGTACTTC. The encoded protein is CASSEVNIQYF.

The chain's CDR3 is CASSIEGGQRNYGYTF. As DNA, the CDR3 is TGTGCCAGTAGTATAGAGGGGGGACAACGAAACTATGGCTACACCTTC. The chain uses TRBV19 and TRBJ1-2; a weak D match, TRBD1 (6 bases). V was trimmed by 0 bases and J by 2 bases, leaving 13 bases between them. Looked up from germline, CDR1 is LNHDA and CDR2 is SQIVND (reference sequence). The CDR3 length is 16 residues.

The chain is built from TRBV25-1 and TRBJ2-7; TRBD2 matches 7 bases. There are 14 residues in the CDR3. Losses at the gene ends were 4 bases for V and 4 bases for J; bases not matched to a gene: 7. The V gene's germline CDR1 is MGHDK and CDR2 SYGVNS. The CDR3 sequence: CASSGGGNLYEQYF. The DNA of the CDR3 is TGTGCCAGCAGTGGGGGGGGGAATTTATACGAGCAGTACTTC.

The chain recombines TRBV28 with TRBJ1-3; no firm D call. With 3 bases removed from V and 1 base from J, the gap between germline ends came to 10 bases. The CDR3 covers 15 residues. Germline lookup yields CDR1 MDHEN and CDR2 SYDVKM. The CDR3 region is CASSLTSTSGNTIYF. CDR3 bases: TGTGCCAGCAGTTTGACGAGTACGTCTGGAAACACCATATATTTT.

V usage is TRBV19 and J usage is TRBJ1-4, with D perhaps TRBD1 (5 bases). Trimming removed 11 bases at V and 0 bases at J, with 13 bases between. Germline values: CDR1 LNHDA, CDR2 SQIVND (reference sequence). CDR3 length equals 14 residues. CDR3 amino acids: CACSWDSTNEKLFF. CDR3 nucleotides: TGTGCCTGCAGCTGGGACTCAACTAATGAAAAACTGTTTTTT.

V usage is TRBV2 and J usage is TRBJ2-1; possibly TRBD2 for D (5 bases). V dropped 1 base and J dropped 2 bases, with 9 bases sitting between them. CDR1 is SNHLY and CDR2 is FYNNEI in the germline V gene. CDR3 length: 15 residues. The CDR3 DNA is TGTGCCAGCAGTGAAGGGCTAGCCCCCTACAATGAGCAGTTCTTC. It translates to CASSEGLAPYNEQFF.

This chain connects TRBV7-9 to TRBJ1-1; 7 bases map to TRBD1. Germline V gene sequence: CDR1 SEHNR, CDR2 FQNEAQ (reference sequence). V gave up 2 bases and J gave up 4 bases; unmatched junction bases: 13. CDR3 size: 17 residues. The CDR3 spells CASSLPTGAVTGTEAFF. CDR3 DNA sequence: TGTGCCAGCAGCTTACCCACAGGGGCCGTAACTGGCACTGAAGCTTTCTTT. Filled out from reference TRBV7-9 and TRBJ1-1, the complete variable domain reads DTGVSQNPRHKITKRGQNVTFRCDPISEHNRLYWYRQTLGQGPEFLTYFQNEAQLEKSRLLSDRFSAERPKGSFSTLEIQRTEQGDSAMYLCASSLPTGAVTGTEAFFGQGTRLTVV.